These 4 T cell receptor beta chains share one sample of origin, sequenced in a study of glioma-infiltrating T cells after dendritic cell vaccination. Produced via immunoSEQ multiplex PCR; TCRdb's table is partial and in-frame only. The sample includes about 87,000 clones, 70% to 90% of them seen just once. The sample was blood, taken before dendritic cell vaccination. Every receptor here comes from a human donor with glioblastoma.

This chain joins TRBV11-2 and TRBJ1-2; D not resolved. The CDR3 runs 11 residues. V lost 4 bases and J 3 bases, leaving 3 bases between the germline ends. Germline V gives CDR1 SGHAT, CDR2 FQNNGV. The CDR3 loop reads CASSSYYGYTF. The DNA for the CDR3 is TGTGCCAGCAGCTCCTACTATGGCTACACCTTC.

The gene calls are TRBV27 and TRBJ2-5, with 7 nucleotides matching TRBD1. Germline V gene lookup returns CDR1 MNHEY and CDR2 SMNVEV (reference sequence). After removal of 6 bases from V and 4 bases from J, the junction contained 8 bases not matched to a gene. The CDR3 runs to 14 residues. CDR3: CASSPRQGRETQYF. DNA of the CDR3: TGTGCCAGCAGCCCGAGACAGGGTCGAGAGACCCAGTACTTC.

CDR3 loop: CAWSVGLAGAPDTQYF. CDR3 in DNA: TGTGCCTGGAGTGTAGGACTAGCGGGAGCACCAGATACGCAGTATTTT. V and J are TRBV30 and TRBJ2-3, with TRBD2 matching over 13 bases. With V trimmed by 0 bases and J by 4 bases, 4 bases remained unmatched. Germline CDR1 reads GTSNPN; CDR2 reads SVGIG (reference sequence). The CDR3 spans 16 residues.

The V call is TRBV6-5, the J call TRBJ2-7; 7 nucleotides match TRBD1. CDR1 MNHEY and CDR2 SVGAGI come from the germline V gene. CDR3 length equals 11 residues. After removal of 8 bases from V and 4 bases from J, the junction contained 2 bases not matched to a gene. The CDR3 reads CASGTEYEQYF. As DNA, the CDR3 is TGTGCCAGCGGGACAGAGTACGAGCAGTACTTC.